These 29 T cell receptor beta chains originate from one sample sequenced in a study of CD8 T cells in Susac syndrome. Random hexamers were used to reverse transcribe an amount of about 0.45 to 1 ug RNA. TCRdb passed the immunoSEQ multiplex PCR reads through MiXCR, listing each CDR3 protein once. The sample contains around 20,000 distinct CDR3 sequences, roughly 95% of which appear only once. What was sequenced was CD8+ T cells from PBMCs. The receptor set was obtained from a human donor in good health.

The J gene is TRBJ2-2, the V gene TRBV12-3 or TRBV12-4, with 14 nucleotides matching TRBD2. The V and J ends lost 7 bases and 6 bases, in that order; junction bases with no gene match: 10. This CDR3 has 17 amino acids. CDR3 bases: TGTGCCAGCACCGCGGATGGACTAGCGGGAGGCGCCGGGGAGCTGTTTTTT. This gives the protein CASTADGLAGGAGELFF.

The V gene is TRBV25-1, the J gene TRBJ2-3; 7 bases match TRBD2. The CDR3 is made up of 17 amino acids. V shed 1 base, J shed 2 bases, and the junction held 9 bases outside the gene matches. Germline CDR1 is MGHDK and CDR2 is SYGVNS. The CDR3 region is CASSESPPSGVTDTQYF. For the CDR3, the DNA is TGTGCCAGCAGTGAATCCCCCCCTAGCGGAGTCACAGATACGCAGTATTTT.

This chain links TRBV6-5 with TRBJ1-5; no clear D gene. This CDR3 is 17 amino acids long. The germline CDR1 and CDR2 sequences are MNHEY and SVGAGI. With 2 bases removed from V and 0 bases from J, the gap between germline ends came to 14 bases. The CDR3 sequence: CASSYKGEGSSNQPQHF. CDR3 DNA sequence: TGTGCCAGCAGTTACAAGGGCGAAGGGTCTAGCAATCAGCCCCAGCATTTT.

In DNA, the CDR3 is TGTGCCAGTACGGTAGGGACAGGGGACCAAGAGACCCAGTACTTC. Its protein product is CASTVGTGDQETQYF. The V and J genes are TRBV19 and TRBJ2-5; TRBD1 matches at 10 bases. Trimming cost V 7 bases and J 0 bases; bases outside gene matches: 5. The CDR3 covers 15 residues. Germline values: CDR1 LNHDA, CDR2 SQIVND (reference sequence).

J is TRBJ2-7 and V is TRBV27; D remains ambiguous. The CDR3 is made up of 15 amino acids. Trimming took 4 bases from V and 0 from J, leaving 13 bases between them. Germline CDR1 is MNHEY and CDR2 is SMNVEV (reference sequence). CDR3 sequence (DNA): TGTGCCAGCAGTTATGAAGGTCTGAGCTCCTACGAGCAGTACTTC. Translated, it gives CASSYEGLSSYEQYF.

This clonotype was detected once. The rearrangement links TRBV15 to TRBJ2-3; D possibly corresponds to TRBD1 (7 bases). This CDR3 contains 15 residues. Trimming stripped 2 bases from V and 4 bases from J, with 13 bases between. Germline CDR1 and CDR2: LNHNV and YYDKDF (reference sequence). CDR3 loop: CATSRRTGEADTQYF. In DNA form, the CDR3 reads TGTGCCACCAGCAGACGTACAGGGGAGGCAGATACGCAGTATTTT.

The rearrangement links TRBV14 to TRBJ2-5; perhaps TRBD2 as D (5 bases). V was clipped by 3 bases and J by 3 bases, with 17 bases between them. This CDR3 contains 16 residues. The germline CDR1 and CDR2 sequences are SGHDN and FVKESK. CDR3 coding DNA: TGTGCCAGCAGCCACTCTAGAGAGGAGGTCAAAGAGACCCAGTACTTC. It yields the protein CASSHSREEVKETQYF. The complete variable domain, with remaining parts taken from reference TRBV14 and TRBJ2-5, reads EAGVTQFPSHSVIEKGQTVTLRCDPISGHDNLYWYRRVMGKEIKFLLHFVKESKQDESGMPNNRFLAERTGGTYSTLKVQPAELEDSGVYFCASSHSREEVKETQYFGPGTRLLVL.

Only one count was recorded for this clonotype. V is TRBV18 and J is TRBJ2-1; D unclear. V was cut by 6 bases and J by 4 bases, with 10 bases left in between. The germline V gene encodes CDR1 KGHSH and CDR2 LQKENI. CDR3 length equals 13 residues. CDR3 DNA: TGTGCCAGCTCGTCAGGCGGATACAATGAGCAGTTCTTC. This sequence encodes CASSSGGYNEQFF.

The genes are TRBV7-9 and TRBJ2-1; D possibly matches TRBD1 or TRBD2 (5 bases each). The CDR3 loop spans 17 amino acids. The V gene's germline CDR1 is SEHNR and CDR2 FQNEAQ (reference sequence). V lost 5 bases and J 3 bases, leaving 20 bases between the germline ends. CDR3 coding DNA: TGTGCCAGCAGCGGTCCGGGGCAAGTATCTGGCTACAATGAGCAGTTCTTC. Translated: CASSGPGQVSGYNEQFF.

The V gene is TRBV29-1, the J gene TRBJ2-3; TRBD2 aligns across 10 bases. The germline V gene has CDR1 SQVTM and CDR2 ANQGSEA. The CDR3 sequence is 17 residues long. The V gene end was trimmed by 2 bases and the J gene end by 1 base; junction bases not matched to a gene: 9. The CDR3 reads CSVEFREAGGGTDTQYF. In DNA, the CDR3 is TGCAGCGTTGAATTTCGGGAAGCGGGAGGGGGCACAGATACGCAGTATTTT.

The rearrangement uses TRBV15 and TRBJ2-1, with 9 nucleotides matching TRBD2. CDR1 and CDR2 from the germline V gene are LNHNV and YYDKDF (reference sequence). CDR3 size: 21 residues. Losses at the gene ends were 0 bases for V and 0 bases for J; bases not matched to a gene: 15. The CDR3 DNA sequence: TGTGCCACCAGCAGAGATAATACCGTGTGGCGGGAGGGCCTCTCCTACAATGAGCAGTTCTTC. Translation gives CATSRDNTVWREGLSYNEQFF.

In this sample, this clonotype turned up once. The chain uses TRBV27 and TRBJ2-7, with 9 bases aligning to TRBD1. The V gene end was trimmed by 5 bases and the J gene end by 5 bases; junction bases not matched to a gene: 4. CDR3 size: 13 residues. Germline V gene data show CDR1 as MNHEY and CDR2 as SMNVEV (reference sequence). CDR3 residues: CASSPGTGNEQYF. In DNA form, the CDR3 reads TGTGCCAGCAGTCCCGGGACAGGGAACGAGCAGTACTTC.

The table lists this clonotype with a count of one. The chain carries TRBV27 and TRBJ2-2; D not certain. The CDR3 is 13 amino acids. Germline V gene lookup returns CDR1 MNHEY and CDR2 SMNVEV (reference sequence). V was trimmed by 4 bases and J by 2 bases, leaving 5 bases between them. Written as DNA, the CDR3 is TGTGCCAGCAGTTATGTAAACACCGGGGAGCTGTTTTTT. Translating it yields CASSYVNTGELFF.

V is TRBV3-1 and J is TRBJ2-5; TRBD2 matches at 9 bases. The V segment lost 1 base and the J segment 4 bases; nucleotides outside the gene matches: 4. This CDR3 contains 15 residues. Germline V gene sequence: CDR1 LGHDT, CDR2 YNNKEL (reference sequence). CDR3 nucleotides: TGTGCCAGCAGCCAAGGACTAGCGGCGGGAGAGACCCAGTACTTC. It is translated as CASSQGLAAGETQYF.

This chain uses TRBV28 with TRBJ1-1; tentative D call: TRBD1 (5 bases). The germline V gene encodes CDR1 MDHEN and CDR2 SYDVKM. This CDR3 is 14 amino acids long. Trimming shortened V by 5 bases and J by 3 bases, and 13 bases separated the two germline ends. CDR3 sequence (DNA): TGTGCCAGCAGTATGCTCAGGGAAGACACTGAAGCTTTCTTT. Amino acids: CASSMLREDTEAFF.

The chain joins TRBV6-5 to TRBJ1-2, with TRBD1 identical over 8 bases. CDR1 and CDR2 from the germline V gene are MNHEY and SVGAGI. V shed 4 bases and J 6 bases; nucleotides not matched to a gene: 4. CDR3 length equals 13 residues. CDR3 nucleotide sequence: TGTGCCAGCAGTTCCTCAGGGGGCCATGGCTACACCTTC. It is translated as CASSSSGGHGYTF.

The chain joins TRBV27 to TRBJ2-7; 12 nucleotides agree with TRBD1. Germline loops: CDR1 MNHEY, CDR2 SMNVEV (reference sequence). V lost 5 bases and J lost 6; bases outside the gene matches: 11. The CDR3 has 16 amino acids. The CDR3 DNA follows: TGTGCCAGCAGTCCCCTTGGGGGACAGGGGGCATCCGAGCAGTACTTC. Translation: CASSPLGGQGASEQYF.

The chain uses TRBV6-5 and TRBJ2-7; D remains unclear. CDR1 is MNHEY, CDR2 SVGAGI, per germline. The CDR3 has 12 residues. The V and J ends lost 2 bases and 2 bases respectively, with 4 bases between them. CDR3 nucleotide sequence: TGTGCCAGCAGTTACAGGACCTACGAGCAGTACGTC. This gives the protein CASSYRTYEQYV.

J is TRBJ2-2 and V is TRBV7-9; D ambiguous. Trimming cost V 2 bases and J 7 bases, with 14 bases left between them. The germline CDR1 and CDR2 sequences are SEHNR and FQNEAQ (reference sequence). The CDR3 totals 15 residues. The CDR3 coding sequence is TGTGCCAGCAGCTTAAAAGAAGGGTACAGCGGGGAGCTGTTTTTT. Translated, it gives CASSLKEGYSGELFF.

The J gene is TRBJ2-1, the V gene TRBV20-1; 7 bases are shared with TRBD2. Germline V lookup: CDR1 DFQATT, CDR2 SNEGSKA (reference sequence). This CDR3 region has 14 residues. Trimming at V came to 6 bases and at J to 4 bases, leaving 9 bases not matched to a gene. This CDR3 reads CSARPGTTYNEQFF. For the CDR3, the DNA is TGCAGTGCCCGACCTGGGACTACTTACAATGAGCAGTTCTTC.

The gene calls are TRBV13 and TRBJ2-7; the D gene is possibly TRBD2 (6 bases). CDR1 is PRHDT, CDR2 FYEKMQ, per germline (reference sequence). V was trimmed by 4 bases and J by 3 bases, leaving 10 bases between them. The CDR3 contains 13 residues. The CDR3 bases are TGTGCCAGCAGCTCAGGACTAAACTACGAGCAGTACGTC. This sequence encodes CASSSGLNYEQYV.

The V call is TRBV2, the J call TRBJ2-2; D remains ambiguous. This CDR3 is 13 amino acids long. The ends were cut back, 3 bases at V and 5 bases at J, with 7 bases in the middle. CDR1 is SNHLY, CDR2 FYNNEI, per germline. The CDR3 sequence: CASSDYTTGELFF. The CDR3 region has the DNA TGTGCCAGCAGTGACTATACTACCGGGGAGCTGTTTTTT.

This clonotype showed up just once. The rearrangement links TRBV7-8 to TRBJ2-1, with TRBD2 as a possible D gene (5 bases). V shed 0 bases and J shed 1 base, with 10 bases lying between them. The length of the CDR3 is 16 residues. Germline V lookup: CDR1 SGHVS, CDR2 FQNEAQ. The CDR3 region is CASSLAYRDSYNEQFF. The CDR3 bases are TGTGCCAGCAGCTTAGCTTATCGGGATTCCTACAATGAGCAGTTCTTC.

The J gene is TRBJ2-7, the V gene TRBV6-5; the D gene could be TRBD1 or TRBD2 (5 bases each). The germline V gene has CDR1 MNHEY and CDR2 SVGAGI. This CDR3 is 14 amino acids long. Deletions cut 0 bases from V and 4 bases from J, with 10 bases between. CDR3 residues: CASSYSRGAYEQYV. Here the CDR3 DNA reads TGTGCCAGCAGTTACTCGAGGGGCGCGTACGAGCAGTACGTC.

The sample holds one count of this clonotype. The chain links TRBV7-9 to TRBJ2-5, with D possibly TRBD2 on 5 matching bases. Trimming cost V 5 bases and J 3 bases, with 22 bases left between them. Germline CDR1 and CDR2: SEHNR and FQNEAQ (reference sequence). This CDR3 comprises 17 residues. In DNA, the CDR3 is TGTGCCAGCAGCAACTTGATACTAGATCCAGTTAAAGAGACCCAGTACTTC. The encoded protein is CASSNLILDPVKETQYF.

The J gene is TRBJ2-1, the V gene TRBV13; weak D call: TRBD2 (6 bases). Germline assignment: CDR1 PRHDT and CDR2 FYEKMQ (reference sequence). CDR3 length: 16 amino acids. Trimming removed 2 bases from V and 3 bases from J, with 14 bases in between. DNA of the CDR3: TGTGCCAGCAGCTTAAGGGTAGCGGACTTCTACAATGAGCAGTTCTTC. This sequence encodes CASSLRVADFYNEQFF.

This rearrangement joins TRBV13 to TRBJ2-7, with 9 bases fitting TRBD2. The CDR3 contains 15 residues. The trim removed 6 bases at V and 2 bases at J, leaving 8 bases unmatched. Germline V gives CDR1 PRHDT, CDR2 FYEKMQ (reference sequence). The CDR3 loop reads CASSGAGGLTYEQYF. CDR3 coding DNA: TGTGCCAGCAGTGGAGCGGGAGGCCTCACCTACGAGCAGTACTTC.

This sequence joins TRBV24-1 and TRBJ2-2, with unresolved D. CDR3 length: 13 amino acids. CDR1 KGHDR and CDR2 SFDVKD come from the germline V gene. Trimming stripped 9 bases from V and 7 bases from J, with 14 bases between. For the CDR3, the DNA is TGTGCCACCCAACGTAGGCCGGTCGGGGAGCTGTTTTTT. Protein sequence: CATQRRPVGELFF.

The chain combines TRBV28 with TRBJ2-7; 7 bases fit TRBD2. Germline V gives CDR1 MDHEN, CDR2 SYDVKM. The CDR3 sequence is 15 residues long. V was clipped by 10 bases and J by 5 bases; unmatched bases: 17. In DNA, the CDR3 is TGTGCCACCTCCCTAGTTGGGGGAGGGGCGCACGAGCAGTACTTC. Protein sequence: CATSLVGGGAHEQYF.